These 3 T cell receptor beta chains share one sample of origin, sequenced in a study of blood T cells in healthy people across ages (dated by TCRdb to about 2015). Library preparation was by 5' RACE. The listed sequencing device is Illumina HiSeq 2500. A second PCR of about 6 to 12 cycles was run with a J-beta primer mix and a sample-barcoded 5' primer. In TCRdb, the public reads were trimmed at Q25 with fastp and aligned with MiXCR, with productive beta chains retained. Every distinct CDR3 protein forms one entry, paired with its most common genes and DNA. Within this sample are approximately 820,000 distinct CDR3 sequences, with under 45% of them counted one time only. The ten largest clonotypes hold about a fifth of the sample. The sample comprised blood. All receptors derive from a man between 60 and 70 years old in good health.

This chain links TRBV5-1 with TRBJ1-1; the match to TRBD1 covers 8 bases. The ends lost 5 bases at V and 1 base at J; junction bases unmatched: 4. The CDR3 is made up of 14 amino acids. Germline-derived CDR1 and CDR2 are SGHRS and YFSETQ. CDR3 region: CASRIGTGNTEAFF. Here the CDR3 DNA reads TGCGCCAGCAGAATTGGGACAGGGAACACTGAAGCTTTCTTT.

V and J are TRBV7-2 and TRBJ2-5; tentative D call: TRBD2 (5 bases). This CDR3 contains 13 residues. Per germline, CDR1 SGHTA and CDR2 FQGNSA. With 2 bases removed from V and 5 bases from J, the gap between germline ends came to 9 bases. CDR3 residues: CASSLRGMETQYF. For the CDR3, the DNA is TGTGCCAGCAGCTTACGAGGGATGGAGACCCAGTACTTC.

This clonotype was picked up a small number of times. The chain is built from TRBV7-9 and TRBJ2-3; 7 bases are shared with TRBD1. The trim removed 4 bases at V and 4 bases at J, leaving 8 bases unmatched. This CDR3 is 15 amino acids long. Per the germline V gene, CDR1 is SEHNR and CDR2 is FQNEAQ (reference sequence). The CDR3 reads CASSSGQERPDTQYF. CDR3 bases: TGTGCCAGCAGCTCAGGACAGGAACGGCCAGATACGCAGTATTTT.